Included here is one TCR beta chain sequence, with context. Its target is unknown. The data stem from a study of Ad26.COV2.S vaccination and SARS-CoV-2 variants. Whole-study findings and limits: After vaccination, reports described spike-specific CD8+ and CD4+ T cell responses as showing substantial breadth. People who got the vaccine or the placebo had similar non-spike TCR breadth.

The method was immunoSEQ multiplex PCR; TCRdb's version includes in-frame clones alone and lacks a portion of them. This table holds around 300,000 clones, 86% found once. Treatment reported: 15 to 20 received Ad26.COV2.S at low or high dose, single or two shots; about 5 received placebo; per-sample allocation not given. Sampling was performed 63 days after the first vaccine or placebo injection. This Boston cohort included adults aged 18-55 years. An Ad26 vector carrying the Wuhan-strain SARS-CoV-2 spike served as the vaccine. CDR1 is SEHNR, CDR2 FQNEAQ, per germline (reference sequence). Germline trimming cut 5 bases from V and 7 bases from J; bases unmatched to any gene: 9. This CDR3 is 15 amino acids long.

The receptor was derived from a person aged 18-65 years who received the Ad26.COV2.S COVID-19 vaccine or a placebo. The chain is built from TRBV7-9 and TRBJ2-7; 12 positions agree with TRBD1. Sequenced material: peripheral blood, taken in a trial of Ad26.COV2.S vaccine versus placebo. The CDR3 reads CASSKGTGGLGEQYF. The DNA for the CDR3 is TGTGCCAGCAGCAAAGGGACAGGGGGCTTGGGGGAGCAGTACTTC.